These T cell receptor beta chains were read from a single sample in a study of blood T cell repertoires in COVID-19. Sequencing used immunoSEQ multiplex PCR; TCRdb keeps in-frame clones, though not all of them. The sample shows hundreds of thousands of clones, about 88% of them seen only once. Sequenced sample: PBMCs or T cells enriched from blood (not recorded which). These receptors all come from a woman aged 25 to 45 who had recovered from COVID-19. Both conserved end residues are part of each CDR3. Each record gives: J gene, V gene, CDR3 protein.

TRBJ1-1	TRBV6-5	CASSYYPGAEAFF
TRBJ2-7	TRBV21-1	CASRKRGQDYEQYF
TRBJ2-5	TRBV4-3	CASSQDQDRIETQYF
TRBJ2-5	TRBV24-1	CATAGQAQETQYF
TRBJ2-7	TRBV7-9	CASLSPSPGGEQYF
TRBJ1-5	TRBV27	CASSFLGQFNQPQHF
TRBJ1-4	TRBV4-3	CASSQEHSGPTEKLFF
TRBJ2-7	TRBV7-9	CASSSPTGSNEQYF
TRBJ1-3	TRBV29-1	CSVGLGISGNTIYF
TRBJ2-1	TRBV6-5	CASSLVYNEQFF
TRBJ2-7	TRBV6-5	CASRQSSYEQYF
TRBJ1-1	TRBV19	CASSLLGQTEAFF
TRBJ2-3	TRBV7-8	CASKMTGAGTDTQYF
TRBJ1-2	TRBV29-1	CSVDPSLGYGYTF
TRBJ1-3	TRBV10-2	CATESGVGISGNTIYF
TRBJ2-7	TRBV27	CASSFRGSYEQYF
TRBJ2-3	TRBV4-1	CASSQDVAGGGTDTQYF
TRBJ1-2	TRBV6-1	CASSEARVRPYGYTF
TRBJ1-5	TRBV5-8	CASTVRGGASNQPQHF
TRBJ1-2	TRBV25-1	CASSEWGEGAYTF
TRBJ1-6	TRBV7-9	CASSLGAGRNSPLHF
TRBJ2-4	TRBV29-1	CSVVPSGDKNIQYF
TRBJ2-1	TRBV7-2	CASSLASGGAAKQFF
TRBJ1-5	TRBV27	CASSPGHYPRPQHF
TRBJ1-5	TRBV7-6	CASSLAGGQPQHF
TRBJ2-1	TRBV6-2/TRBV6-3	CASSDLRQGDYNEQFF
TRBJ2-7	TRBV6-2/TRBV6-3	CASSLAGTYEQYF
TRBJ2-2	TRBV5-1	CASSLGLAANTGELFF
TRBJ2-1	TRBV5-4	CASSGYRGPNEQFF
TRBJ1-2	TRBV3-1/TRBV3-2	CASSRSDSLNYGYTF
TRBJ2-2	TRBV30	CAWSVQFTGELFF
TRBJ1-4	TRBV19	CASRGSPPTNEKLFF
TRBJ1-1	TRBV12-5	CASGLARTGNTEAFF
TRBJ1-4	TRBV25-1	CASSESMGTGNEKLFF
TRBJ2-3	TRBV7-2	CASSLTSGISTDTQYF
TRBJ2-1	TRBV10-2	CASSETTQGRIYNEQFF
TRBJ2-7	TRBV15	CATSRDLVQAGEEQYF
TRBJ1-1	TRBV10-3	CAISERPGTGGEAFF
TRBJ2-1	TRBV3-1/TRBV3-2	CASSHTRGGVNNEQFF
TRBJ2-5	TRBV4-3	CASSRTRKETQYF
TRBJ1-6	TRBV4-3	CASSQDFGTENNSPLHF
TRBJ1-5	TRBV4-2	CASSQEIGGWPQHF
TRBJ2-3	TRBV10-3	CAIRGVGRADTQYF